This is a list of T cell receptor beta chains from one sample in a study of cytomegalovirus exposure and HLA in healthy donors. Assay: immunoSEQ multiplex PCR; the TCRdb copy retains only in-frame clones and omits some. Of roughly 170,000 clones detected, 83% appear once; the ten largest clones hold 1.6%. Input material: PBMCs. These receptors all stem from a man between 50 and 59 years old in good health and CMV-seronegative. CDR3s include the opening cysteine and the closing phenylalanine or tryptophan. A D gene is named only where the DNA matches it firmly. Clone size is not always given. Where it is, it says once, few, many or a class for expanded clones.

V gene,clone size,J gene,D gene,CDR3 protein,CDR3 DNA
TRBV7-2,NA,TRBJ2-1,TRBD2,CASSLDRAGLNEQFF,TGTGCCAGCAGCTTGGACCGAGCGGGACTCAATGAGCAGTTCTTC
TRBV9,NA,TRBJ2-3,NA,CASSAGGLDSMAQYF,TGTGCCAGCAGCGCTGGAGGGCTAGATAGTATGGCGCAGTATTTT
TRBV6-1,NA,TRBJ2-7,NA,CASSDNYRGVAVGF,TGTGCCAGCAGTGACAATTATAGGGGAGTAGCGGTTGGCTTC
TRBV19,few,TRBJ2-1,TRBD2,CASSIASGGHNEQFF,TGTGCCAGTAGTATTGCTAGCGGGGGGCACAATGAGCAGTTCTTC
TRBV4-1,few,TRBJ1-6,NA,CASSPPLRTQPSPLHF,TGCGCCAGCAGCCCACCTCTCCGGACACAACCTTCACCCCTCCACTTT
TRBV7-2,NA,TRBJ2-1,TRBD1,CASRQGIVDEQFF,TGTGCCAGTAGACAGGGTATTGTCGATGAGCAGTTCTTC
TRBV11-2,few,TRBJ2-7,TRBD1,CASSPLGQGMRAQYF,TGTGCCAGCAGCCCGCTAGGACAGGGAATGAGGGCGCAGTACTTC
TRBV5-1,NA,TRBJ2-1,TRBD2,CASILTGGPYNEQFF,TGCGCCAGCATCCTTACGGGAGGGCCCTACAATGAGCAGTTCTTC
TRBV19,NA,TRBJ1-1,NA,CASSKQGRTEAFF,TGTGCCAGTAGTAAACAGGGACGGACTGAAGCTTTCTTT
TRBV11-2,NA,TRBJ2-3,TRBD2,CASSFALAEDTQYF,TGTGCCAGCAGCTTCGCACTAGCGGAAGATACGCAGTATTTT
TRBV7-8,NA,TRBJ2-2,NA,CASSLGGGASNTGELFF,TGTGCCAGCAGCTTAGGAGGAGGGGCGTCGAACACCGGGGAGCTGTTTTTT
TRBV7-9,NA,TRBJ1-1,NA,CASRVQGKGTEAFF,TGTGCCAGCAGAGTACAGGGAAAGGGCACTGAAGCTTTCTTT
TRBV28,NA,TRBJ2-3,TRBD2,CASSFASGSLTSQYF,TGTGCCAGCAGTTTTGCTAGCGGGTCCTTAACTTCGCAGTATTTT
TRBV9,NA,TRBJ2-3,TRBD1,CASSSRQGAGTDTQYF,TGTGCCAGCAGCTCCCGACAGGGGGCAGGCACAGATACGCAGTATTTT
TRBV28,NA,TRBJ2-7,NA,CASSYPAGEQYF,TGTGCCAGCAGTTATCCCGCGGGCGAGCAGTACTTC
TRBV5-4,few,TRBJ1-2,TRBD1,CASIRGPDRGRLYGYTF,TGTGCCAGCATCAGGGGGCCGGACAGGGGAAGGCTTTATGGCTACACCTTC
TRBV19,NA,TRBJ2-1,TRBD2,CASSTLAGVYNEQFF,TGTGCCAGTAGTACCCTAGCGGGGGTGTACAATGAGCAGTTCTTC
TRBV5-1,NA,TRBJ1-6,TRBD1,CASSWTGSDSPLHF,TGCGCCAGCAGCTGGACAGGGTCTGATTCACCCCTCCACTTT
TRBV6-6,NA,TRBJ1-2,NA,CASSTNRRGNYGYTF,TGTGCCAGCAGTACCAACAGGAGGGGTAACTATGGCTACACCTTC
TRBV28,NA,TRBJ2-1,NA,CASRTSSYNEQFF,TGTGCCAGCAGAACTAGCTCCTACAATGAGCAGTTCTTC
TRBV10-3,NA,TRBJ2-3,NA,CAISDSSSADTQYF,TGTGCCATCTCCGACTCGTCCAGCGCAGATACGCAGTATTTT
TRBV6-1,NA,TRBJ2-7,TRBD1,CASSEGTVLHEQYF,TGTGCCAGCAGTGAGGGGACAGTTCTGCACGAGCAGTACTTC
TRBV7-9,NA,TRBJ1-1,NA,CASSLGGLDTSEAFF,TGTGCCAGCAGCTTAGGGGGGCTCGACACCTCTGAAGCTTTCTTT
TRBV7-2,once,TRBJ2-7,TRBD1,CASTNGQGASIEQYF,TGTGCCAGCACCAACGGGCAGGGGGCATCCATCGAGCAGTACTTC
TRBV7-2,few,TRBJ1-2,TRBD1,CASSPRTGDGYTF,TGTGCCAGCAGCCCTCGGACAGGGGATGGCTACACCTTC
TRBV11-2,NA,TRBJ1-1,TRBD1,CASSPRQGLRNTEAFF,TGTGCCAGCAGCCCCAGACAGGGGTTGAGGAACACTGAAGCTTTCTTT
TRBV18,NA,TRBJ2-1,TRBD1,CASSPNRQGTPYNEQFF,TGTGCCAGCTCACCCAACCGACAGGGGACACCCTACAATGAGCAGTTCTTC
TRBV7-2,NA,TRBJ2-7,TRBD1,CASSTQQGFAYEQYF,TGTGCCAGCAGCACACAACAGGGGTTCGCCTACGAGCAGTACTTC
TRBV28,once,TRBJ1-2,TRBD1,CASSSTGTGSYGYTF,TGTGCCAGCAGCTCAACTGGGACAGGGTCGTATGGCTACACCTTC
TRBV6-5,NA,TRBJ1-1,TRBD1,CASRRDRNTEAFF,TGTGCCAGCAGGCGGGACAGAAACACTGAAGCTTTCTTT
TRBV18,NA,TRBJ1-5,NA,CASSHFPLGKGDSPQHF,TGTGCCAGCTCACACTTCCCGCTTGGGAAAGGGGATAGTCCCCAGCATTTT
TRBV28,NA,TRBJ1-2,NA,CASSPKLTRPYTF,TGTGCCAGCAGTCCCAAACTGACTCGTCCGTACACCTTC
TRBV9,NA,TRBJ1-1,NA,CASSVTRDPMIPTEAFF,TGTGCCAGCAGCGTAACTCGGGATCCCATGATTCCCACTGAAGCTTTCTTT
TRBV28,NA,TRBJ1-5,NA,CASSLSQGTFNQPQHF,TGTGCCAGCAGTTTGAGCCAGGGTACCTTCAATCAGCCCCAGCATTTT
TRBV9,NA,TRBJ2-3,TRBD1,CASSVRDRGPDTQYF,TGTGCCAGCAGCGTCCGGGACAGGGGGCCAGATACGCAGTATTTT
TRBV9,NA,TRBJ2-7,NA,CASSAPGSYEQYF,TGTGCCAGCAGCGCCCCAGGCTCCTACGAGCAGTACTTC
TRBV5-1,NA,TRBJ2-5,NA,CASSLVVQGQETQYF,TGCGCCAGCAGCTTGGTGGTGCAGGGCCAAGAGACCCAGTACTTC
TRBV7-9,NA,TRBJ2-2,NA,CASSLTVTGELFF,TGTGCCAGCAGCTTAACGGTAACCGGGGAGCTGTTTTTT
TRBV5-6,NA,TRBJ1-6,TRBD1,CASSLDYRGDSPLHF,TGTGCCAGCAGCTTGGATTACAGGGGGGATTCACCCCTCCACTTT
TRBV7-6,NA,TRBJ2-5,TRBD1,CASSHGQGIETQYF,TGTGCCAGCAGCCATGGACAGGGGATAGAGACCCAGTACTTC
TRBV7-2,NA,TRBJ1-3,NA,CASSFTPAGNTIYF,TGTGCCAGCAGCTTTACTCCCGCGGGAAACACCATATATTTT
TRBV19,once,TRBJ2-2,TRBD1,CASSRQGVWNGELFF,TGTGCCAGTAGTAGGCAGGGGGTATGGAACGGGGAGCTGTTTTTT
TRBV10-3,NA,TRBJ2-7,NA,CAISQQYEQYF,TGTGCCATCAGTCAACAATACGAGCAGTACTTC
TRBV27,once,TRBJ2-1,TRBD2,CASSLATRGSNEQFF,TGTGCCAGCAGTTTAGCGACGCGGGGGTCCAATGAGCAGTTCTTC
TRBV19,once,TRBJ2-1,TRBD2,CASSIGTSGGALQFF,TGTGCCAGTAGTATAGGGACTAGCGGGGGGGCATTGCAGTTCTTC
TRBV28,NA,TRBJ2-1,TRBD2,CASSFLASGISSYNEQFF,TGTGCCAGCAGTTTTTTGGCTAGCGGGATAAGCTCCTACAATGAGCAGTTCTTC
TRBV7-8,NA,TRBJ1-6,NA,CASSFTVTEINSPLHF,TGTGCCAGCAGCTTCACTGTAACGGAGATTAATTCACCCCTCCACTTT
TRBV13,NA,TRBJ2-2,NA,CASSLVVSSNTGELFF,TGTGCCAGCAGCTTAGTAGTTAGTTCGAACACCGGGGAGCTGTTTTTT
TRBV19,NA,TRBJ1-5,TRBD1,CASSIRGREPQHF,TGTGCCAGTAGTATAAGGGGGCGGGAGCCCCAGCATTTT
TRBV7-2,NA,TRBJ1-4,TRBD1,CASSQPGRDRLGKLFF,TGTGCCAGCAGCCAACCAGGCCGGGACAGATTGGGAAAACTGTTTTTT
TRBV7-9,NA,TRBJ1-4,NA,CASSFGGVNEKLFF,TGTGCCAGCAGCTTCGGGGGGGTTAATGAAAAACTGTTTTTT